This T cell receptor beta chain was recovered during a study of T cell changes during pregnancy in multiple sclerosis. This clone was detected only once. Sequencing was performed with immunoSEQ multiplex PCR; in TCRdb, only in-frame clones are kept and a portion is missing. This sample has about 52,000 clones, with roughly 92% found just once. Germline V CDR1 and CDR2: SGDLS, YYNGEE. The CDR3 totals 18 residues. After removal of 0 bases from V and 0 bases from J, the junction contained 8 bases not matched to a gene. The chain recombines TRBV9 with TRBJ1-1; 10 bases map to TRBD1. The source material was CD4+ T cells from peripheral blood mononuclear cells, sampled in the third trimester of pregnancy. The source of this sequence is a female donor with multiple sclerosis, enrolled in a pregnancy study. CDR3 sequence: CASSVGGGGTGVNTEAFF. CDR3 coding DNA: TGTGCCAGCAGCGTAGGAGGAGGTGGGACAGGGGTGAACACTGAAGCTTTCTTT.